The rows below give T cell receptor beta chains drawn from one sample of a study of vaccination and CD4 T cells after COVID-19. Their antigen targets remain unknown. A single record per CDR3 protein comes from TCRdb applying MiXCR to the PCR reads. Of roughly 13,000 distinct CDR3 sequences in the sample, around 55% were seen once. The material sequenced was CD4+ T cells from blood, cultured in vitro, taken before SARS-CoV-2 vaccination. Source of these receptors: a human donor who had recovered from COVID-19. The CDR3 runs from the conserved cysteine through the conserved F or W. A D gene is named only where the DNA matches it firmly. Only some rows state a clone size, as once, few, many or a class for expanded clones.

v_gene: TRBV28; j_gene: TRBJ2-7; abundance: few; d_gene: TRBD1; CDR3aa: CASSLTGGDYEQYF; CDR3nt: TGTGCCAGCAGTTTAACAGGGGGAGACTACGAGCAGTACTTC
v_gene: TRBV21-1; j_gene: TRBJ2-7; abundance: NA; d_gene: NA; CDR3aa: CASSRQCSEPTYEQYF; CDR3nt: TGTGCCAGCAGCAGGCAGTGTAGCGAACCAACATACGAGCAGTACTTC
v_gene: TRBV20-1; j_gene: TRBJ2-7; abundance: NA; d_gene: NA; CDR3aa: CSATPARQGLFAYEQYF; CDR3nt: TGCAGTGCTACACCCGCCCGACAGGGACTTTTCGCCTACGAGCAGTACTTC
v_gene: TRBV11-2; j_gene: TRBJ1-1; abundance: few; d_gene: NA; CDR3aa: CASSPDRPNEAFF; CDR3nt: TGTGCCAGCAGCCCGGACAGACCCAATGAAGCTTTCTTT
v_gene: TRBV27; j_gene: TRBJ2-7; abundance: NA; d_gene: NA; CDR3aa: CASRKTGRNEQYF; CDR3nt: TGTGCCAGCAGGAAAACAGGGAGGAACGAGCAGTACTTC
v_gene: TRBV27; j_gene: TRBJ1-2; abundance: NA; d_gene: TRBD1; CDR3aa: CASKRAGGAFGYTF; CDR3nt: TGTGCCAGCAAGCGCGCAGGGGGCGCGTTTGGCTACACCTTC
v_gene: TRBV11-3; j_gene: TRBJ2-3; abundance: NA; d_gene: NA; CDR3aa: CASSLGGRTDTQYF; CDR3nt: TGTGCCAGCAGCCTTGGGGGCCGGACAGATACGCAGTATTTT
v_gene: TRBV19; j_gene: TRBJ1-5; abundance: NA; d_gene: TRBD1; CDR3aa: CASSMGQGSLRQPQHF; CDR3nt: TGTGCCAGTAGTATGGGACAGGGCTCCCTCCGCCAGCCCCAGCATTTT
v_gene: TRBV6-1; j_gene: TRBJ2-7; abundance: few; d_gene: NA; CDR3aa: CASPSDSRREQYF; CDR3nt: TGTGCCAGCCCCTCTGACAGTCGTCGCGAGCAGTACTTC
v_gene: TRBV7-9; j_gene: TRBJ1-3; abundance: few; d_gene: NA; CDR3aa: CASSWAHTIYF; CDR3nt: TGTGCCAGCAGCTGGGCGCACACCATATATTTT
v_gene: TRBV27; j_gene: TRBJ1-1; abundance: NA; d_gene: NA; CDR3aa: CASSDSSEAFF; CDR3nt: TGTGCCAGCAGCGACAGTTCTGAAGCTTTCTTT
v_gene: TRBV15; j_gene: TRBJ2-5; abundance: NA; d_gene: NA; CDR3aa: CATSRDLLQETQYF; CDR3nt: TGTGCCACCAGCAGAGATCTCCTACAAGAGACCCAGTACTTC
v_gene: TRBV20-1; j_gene: TRBJ2-1; abundance: NA; d_gene: TRBD2; CDR3aa: CSARDSGGGNEQFF; CDR3nt: TGCAGTGCTAGAGATTCGGGGGGGGGCAATGAGCAGTTCTTC
v_gene: TRBV28; j_gene: TRBJ1-6; abundance: NA; d_gene: NA; CDR3aa: CASSPLGQGYNSPLHF; CDR3nt: TGTGCCAGCAGCCCTCTGGGGCAGGGCTATAATTCACCCCTCCACTTT
v_gene: TRBV23-1; j_gene: TRBJ2-2; abundance: NA; d_gene: NA; CDR3aa: CASSSTAGELFF; CDR3nt: TGCGCCAGCAGTTCGACAGCCGGGGAGCTGTTTTTT
v_gene: TRBV6-4; j_gene: TRBJ2-3; abundance: NA; d_gene: TRBD2; CDR3aa: CASSHLPGGNTDTQYF; CDR3nt: TGTGCCAGCAGCCATCTACCGGGGGGGAACACAGATACGCAGTATTTT
v_gene: TRBV5-1; j_gene: TRBJ2-5; abundance: once; d_gene: NA; CDR3aa: CASSYGPGVETQYF; CDR3nt: TGCGCCAGCAGCTACGGGCCGGGGGTGGAGACCCAGTACTTC
v_gene: TRBV27; j_gene: TRBJ1-5; abundance: NA; d_gene: NA; CDR3aa: CASSTQGLSNQPQHF; CDR3nt: TGTGCCAGCAGTACCCAGGGGCTGAGCAATCAGCCCCAGCATTTT
v_gene: TRBV15; j_gene: TRBJ2-7; abundance: few; d_gene: NA; CDR3aa: CATSRVQGYEQYF; CDR3nt: TGTGCCACCAGCAGAGTTCAGGGGTACGAGCAGTACTTC
v_gene: TRBV7-9; j_gene: TRBJ2-5; abundance: NA; d_gene: TRBD2; CDR3aa: CASSSSGVQETQYF; CDR3nt: TGTGCCAGCAGCTCTAGCGGGGTACAAGAGACCCAGTACTTC
v_gene: TRBV27; j_gene: TRBJ1-2; abundance: NA; d_gene: NA; CDR3aa: CASSSPGSNYGYTF; CDR3nt: TGTGCCAGCAGTTCCCCCGGGAGCAACTATGGCTACACCTTC
v_gene: TRBV2; j_gene: TRBJ1-1; abundance: NA; d_gene: NA; CDR3aa: CASSVGGVLTEAFF; CDR3nt: TGTGCCAGCAGTGTGGGGGGGGTTTTAACTGAAGCTTTCTTT
v_gene: TRBV6-2/TRBV6-3; j_gene: TRBJ2-7; abundance: NA; d_gene: NA; CDR3aa: CASSPRTDHASYEQYF; CDR3nt: TGTGCCAGCAGTCCCAGGACAGATCATGCCTCCTACGAGCAGTACTTC
v_gene: TRBV30; j_gene: TRBJ2-7; abundance: few; d_gene: TRBD1; CDR3aa: CAWSTGTGYEQYF; CDR3nt: TGTGCCTGGAGTACCGGGACAGGGTACGAGCAGTACTTC
v_gene: TRBV11-2; j_gene: TRBJ1-6; abundance: NA; d_gene: TRBD1; CDR3aa: CASSLRGRGRDNSPLHF; CDR3nt: TGTGCCAGCAGCCTCAGGGGCAGGGGGCGAGATAATTCACCCCTCCACTTT
v_gene: TRBV19; j_gene: TRBJ2-7; abundance: few; d_gene: TRBD1; CDR3aa: CASTPGQGRTEQYF; CDR3nt: TGTGCCAGTACCCCGGGACAGGGACGTACCGAGCAGTACTTC
v_gene: TRBV12-3/TRBV12-4; j_gene: TRBJ2-7; abundance: NA; d_gene: NA; CDR3aa: CASSDQGRHEQYF; CDR3nt: TGTGCCAGCAGTGATCAGGGTCGACACGAGCAGTACTTC
v_gene: TRBV5-6; j_gene: TRBJ1-6; abundance: NA; d_gene: NA; CDR3aa: CASSPTASPNNSPLHF; CDR3nt: TGTGCCAGCAGCCCCACTGCAAGCCCTAATAATTCACCCCTCCACTTT
v_gene: TRBV7-6; j_gene: TRBJ2-3; abundance: NA; d_gene: NA; CDR3aa: CASSLGGAGTDTQYF; CDR3nt: TGTGCCAGCAGCTTGGGGGGGGCCGGCACAGATACGCAGTATTTT
v_gene: TRBV12-3/TRBV12-4; j_gene: TRBJ1-2; abundance: NA; d_gene: NA; CDR3aa: CASSLRRASNYGYTF; CDR3nt: TGTGCCAGCAGTTTACGACGGGCCTCTAACTATGGCTACACCTTC
v_gene: TRBV11-3; j_gene: TRBJ2-7; abundance: NA; d_gene: TRBD1; CDR3aa: CASSRDRVYEQYF; CDR3nt: TGTGCCAGCAGTCGGGACAGGGTTTACGAGCAGTACTTC
v_gene: TRBV11-1; j_gene: TRBJ1-1; abundance: NA; d_gene: NA; CDR3aa: CASSSNSGQNTEAFF; CDR3nt: TGTGCCAGCAGCTCAAACTCGGGGCAGAACACTGAAGCTTTCTTT
v_gene: TRBV19; j_gene: TRBJ1-5; abundance: NA; d_gene: TRBD1; CDR3aa: CASSGTGNQPQHF; CDR3nt: TGTGCCAGTAGCGGGACAGGTAATCAGCCCCAGCATTTT
v_gene: TRBV2; j_gene: TRBJ2-2; abundance: NA; d_gene: NA; CDR3aa: CTSRSGELFF; CDR3nt: TGTACCAGCAGATCCGGGGAGCTGTTTTTT
v_gene: TRBV9; j_gene: TRBJ2-3; abundance: NA; d_gene: NA; CDR3aa: CASSVTPTDTQYF; CDR3nt: TGTGCCAGTAGCGTAACCCCCACAGATACGCAGTATTTT
v_gene: TRBV6-2/TRBV6-3; j_gene: TRBJ1-1; abundance: NA; d_gene: TRBD1; CDR3aa: CASHKGQVNTEAFF; CDR3nt: TGTGCCAGCCATAAAGGACAGGTGAACACTGAAGCTTTCTTT
v_gene: TRBV6-2/TRBV6-3; j_gene: TRBJ2-7; abundance: NA; d_gene: TRBD2; CDR3aa: CASSYEGLAGRYEQYF; CDR3nt: TGTGCCAGCAGTTACGAGGGACTAGCGGGAAGGTACGAGCAGTACTTC
v_gene: TRBV9; j_gene: TRBJ1-1; abundance: NA; d_gene: NA; CDR3aa: CATTGGSTEAFF; CDR3nt: TGTGCCACCACGGGCGGATCCACTGAAGCTTTCTTT